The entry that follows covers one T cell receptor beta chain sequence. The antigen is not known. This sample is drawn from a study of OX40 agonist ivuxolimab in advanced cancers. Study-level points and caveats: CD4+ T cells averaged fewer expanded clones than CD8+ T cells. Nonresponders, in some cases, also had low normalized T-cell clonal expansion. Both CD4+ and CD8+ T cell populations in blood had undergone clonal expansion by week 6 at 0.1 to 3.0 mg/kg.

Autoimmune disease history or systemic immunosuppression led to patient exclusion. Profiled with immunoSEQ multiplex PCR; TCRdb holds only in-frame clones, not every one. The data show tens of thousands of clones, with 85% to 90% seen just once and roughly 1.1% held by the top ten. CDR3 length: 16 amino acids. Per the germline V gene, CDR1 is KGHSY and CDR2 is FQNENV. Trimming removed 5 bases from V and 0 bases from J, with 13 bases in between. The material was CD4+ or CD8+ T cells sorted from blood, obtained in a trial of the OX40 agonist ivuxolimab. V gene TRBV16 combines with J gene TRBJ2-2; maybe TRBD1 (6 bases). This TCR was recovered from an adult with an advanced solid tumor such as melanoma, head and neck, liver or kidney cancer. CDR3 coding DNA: TGTGCCAGCAGCGACCGGGACACAACGAACACCGGGGAGCTGTTTTTT. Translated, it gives CASSDRDTTNTGELFF.